This T cell receptor (beta chain) was captured in a study of T cells in localized non-small cell lung cancer. Sequencing used immunoSEQ multiplex PCR; TCRdb keeps in-frame clones, though not all of them. This repertoire shows roughly 35,000 clones, around nine tenths found once; its top ten account for roughly 2.5%. J gave up 5 bases and V 3 bases, and 9 bases lay outside the gene matches. CDR1 is MGHRA, CDR2 YSYEKL, per germline. The CDR3 has 15 amino acids. This TCR derives from a woman aged 35-75 years with stage I lung adenocarcinoma. The rearrangement links TRBV4-1 to TRBJ2-5; TRBD2 matches at 7 bases. Sequences were derived from peripheral blood, sampled before any cancer treatment. CDR3: CASSQVLAPRETQYF. CDR3 bases: TGCGCCAGCAGCCAGGTACTAGCGCCGCGGGAGACCCAGTACTTC.